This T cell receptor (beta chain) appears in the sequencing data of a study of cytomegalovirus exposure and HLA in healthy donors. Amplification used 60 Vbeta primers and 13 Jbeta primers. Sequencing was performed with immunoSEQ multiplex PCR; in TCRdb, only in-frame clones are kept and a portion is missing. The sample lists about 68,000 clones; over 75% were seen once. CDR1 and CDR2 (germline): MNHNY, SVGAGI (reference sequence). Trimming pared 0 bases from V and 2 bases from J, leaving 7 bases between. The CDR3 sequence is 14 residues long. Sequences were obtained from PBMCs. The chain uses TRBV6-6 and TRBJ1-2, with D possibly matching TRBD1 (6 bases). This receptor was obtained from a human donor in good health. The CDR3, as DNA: TGTGCCAGCAGTTACTCAGGGGGAAACTATGGCTACACCTTC. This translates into CASSYSGGNYGYTF.